This T cell receptor beta chain was sequenced for a study of shared T cell receptors in the human thymus. Profiling relied on immunoSEQ multiplex PCR, and the TCRdb table lists in-frame clones only, not all of them. The repertoire holds some 400,000 clones, with over 90% as singletons. The V gene's germline CDR1 is MNHEY and CDR2 SMNVEV (reference sequence). This CDR3 comprises 15 residues. V was pared by 5 bases and J by 6 bases, with 16 bases between. The V gene is TRBV27, the J gene TRBJ2-2; TRBD1 might be the D (6 bases). The source of this sequence is a human donor. Sample: thymocytes. The CDR3 loop is CASSLLQDRPGELFF. The CDR3, as DNA: TGTGCCAGCAGTCTACTCCAGGACAGACCCGGGGAGCTGTTTTTT.